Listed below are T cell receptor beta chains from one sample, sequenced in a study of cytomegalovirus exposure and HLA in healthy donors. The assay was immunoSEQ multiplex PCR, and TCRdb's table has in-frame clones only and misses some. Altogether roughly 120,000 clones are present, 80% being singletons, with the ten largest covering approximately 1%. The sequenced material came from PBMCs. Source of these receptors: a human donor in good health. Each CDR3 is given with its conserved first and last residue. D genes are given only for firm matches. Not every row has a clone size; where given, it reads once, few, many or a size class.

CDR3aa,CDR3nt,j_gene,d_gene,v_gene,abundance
CASSHPGGVETQYF,TGCGCCAGCAGCCATCCCGGGGGGGTGGAGACCCAGTACTTC,TRBJ2-5,TRBD2,TRBV4-1,-
CASSYGGDYGYTF,TGTGCCAGCAGTTACGGCGGGGACTATGGCTACACCTTC,TRBJ1-2,-,TRBV6-5,-
CASSSRDTGYTDTQYF,TGCGCCAGCTCCTCCCGGGACACGGGCTACACAGATACGCAGTATTTT,TRBJ2-3,-,TRBV10-1,-
CATQAPGQPYNEQFF,TGTGCCACCCAGGCCCCGGGACAGCCCTACAATGAGCAGTTCTTC,TRBJ2-1,TRBD1,TRBV2,-
CASTSGAGEQYF,TGTGCCAGCACCTCGGGAGCCGGGGAGCAGTACTTC,TRBJ2-7,-,TRBV2,-
CASRYPGQKGSPLHF,TGTGCCAGCAGATATCCGGGACAAAAGGGGTCACCCCTCCACTTT,TRBJ1-6,-,TRBV7-6,-
CSASHRVSSYEQYF,TGCAGCGCGTCCCACAGGGTGAGCTCCTACGAGCAGTACTTC,TRBJ2-7,-,TRBV29-1,-
CASNPGTGGGKLFF,TGTGCCAGCAACCCCGGGACAGGGGGCGGAAAGCTGTTTTTT,TRBJ1-4,TRBD1,TRBV2,few
CASSPSVGSGEKLFF,TGTGCCAGCAGTCCCTCAGTGGGGTCGGGGGAAAAACTGTTTTTT,TRBJ1-4,-,TRBV27,-
CASSSETGGNQPQHF,TGTGCCAGCAGTTCCGAGACAGGGGGCAATCAGCCCCAGCATTTT,TRBJ1-5,TRBD1,TRBV27,-
CASTPRGRVITEAFF,TGTGCCAGCACCCCTAGGGGGCGGGTAATCACTGAAGCTTTCTTT,TRBJ1-1,TRBD1,TRBV6-5,once
CASSTRPGDTQYF,TGTGCTAGCAGCACCCGTCCCGGAGATACGCAGTATTTT,TRBJ2-3,-,TRBV7-7,-
CASSIAPPGGVEDTQYF,TGTGCCAGTAGTATAGCCCCACCGGGGGGGGTGGAAGATACGCAGTATTTT,TRBJ2-3,TRBD2,TRBV19,-
CSVSGIDEQYF,TGCAGCGTTTCAGGGATCGACGAGCAGTACTTC,TRBJ2-7,-,TRBV29-1,-
CASSSQGRDGYTF,TGCGCCAGCAGTTCACAGGGTAGGGATGGCTACACCTTC,TRBJ1-2,-,TRBV10-2,-
CASRREFNYGYTF,TGTGCCAGCCGTCGGGAGTTTAACTATGGCTACACCTTC,TRBJ1-2,-,TRBV6-1,-
CSVEKGLAGGGFNEQFF,TGCAGCGTGGAGAAGGGACTAGCGGGGGGCGGGTTCAATGAGCAGTTCTTC,TRBJ2-1,TRBD2,TRBV29-1,-
CASRLTIPSGAYNEQFF,TGTGCCAGCAGGCTGACCATCCCTAGCGGGGCCTACAATGAGCAGTTCTTC,TRBJ2-1,TRBD2,TRBV11-2,-
CASSLPPAGAGNTIYF,TGTGCCAGCAGCTTACCTCCCGCGGGGGCTGGAAACACCATATATTTT,TRBJ1-3,-,TRBV5-5,-
CASSSGMYGTDTQYF,TGCGCCAGCAGCTCCGGGATGTATGGCACAGATACGCAGTATTTT,TRBJ2-3,-,TRBV5-1,-
CASSGDRVSYEQYF,TGCGCCAGCAGTGGGGACAGAGTCTCCTACGAGCAGTACTTC,TRBJ2-7,TRBD1,TRBV10-2,-
CATQEYNYGYTF,TGTGCCACCCAAGAGTATAACTATGGCTACACCTTC,TRBJ1-2,-,TRBV7-9,few
CASSLELDRAGDNEQFF,TGCGCCAGCAGCCTCGAACTTGACAGGGCCGGGGACAATGAGCAGTTCTTC,TRBJ2-1,TRBD1,TRBV4-1,-
CASSQKESGSSGNTIYF,TGTGCCAGCAGCCAAAAAGAGTCTGGTAGCTCTGGAAACACCATATATTTT,TRBJ1-3,-,TRBV4-2,-
CASSLGQGLTDTQYF,TGTGCCAGCAGCTTAGGACAGGGACTCACAGATACGCAGTATTTT,TRBJ2-3,TRBD1,TRBV5-8,-
CASEGTGLDNSPLHF,TGCGCCAGCGAGGGGACAGGATTAGATAATTCACCCCTCCACTTT,TRBJ1-6,TRBD1,TRBV4-1,-
CASSPRQYGQETQYF,TGTGCCAGCAGCCCTCGACAGTACGGCCAAGAGACCCAGTACTTC,TRBJ2-5,-,TRBV11-1,-
CASSLGGRKGEQFF,TGTGCCAGCAGCTTAGGCGGGCGAAAGGGTGAGCAGTTCTTC,TRBJ2-1,-,TRBV5-6,few
CASRSRQQANEKLFF,TGCGCCAGCAGGTCCAGACAGCAGGCTAATGAAAAACTGTTTTTT,TRBJ1-4,-,TRBV5-1,-
CASSDSSGGSMDTQYF,TGTGCCAGCAGTGACTCGTCCGGGGGGTCGATGGATACGCAGTATTTT,TRBJ2-3,TRBD2,TRBV6-4,-
CASSIAGGPGNEQFF,TGTGCCAGCAGTATAGCGGGGGGGCCGGGCAATGAGCAGTTCTTC,TRBJ2-1,TRBD2,TRBV7-3,-